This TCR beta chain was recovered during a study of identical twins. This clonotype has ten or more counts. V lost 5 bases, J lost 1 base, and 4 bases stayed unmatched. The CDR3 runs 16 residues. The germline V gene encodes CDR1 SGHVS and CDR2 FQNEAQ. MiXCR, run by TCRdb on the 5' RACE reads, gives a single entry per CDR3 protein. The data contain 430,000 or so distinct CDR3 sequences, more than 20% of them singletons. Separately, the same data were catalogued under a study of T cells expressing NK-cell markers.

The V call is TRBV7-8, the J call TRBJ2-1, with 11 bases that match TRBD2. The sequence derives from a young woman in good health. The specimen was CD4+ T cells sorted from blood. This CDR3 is CASSRGLADSYNEQFF. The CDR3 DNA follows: TGTGCCAGCAGCCGGGGACTAGCGGATTCCTACAATGAGCAGTTCTTC.